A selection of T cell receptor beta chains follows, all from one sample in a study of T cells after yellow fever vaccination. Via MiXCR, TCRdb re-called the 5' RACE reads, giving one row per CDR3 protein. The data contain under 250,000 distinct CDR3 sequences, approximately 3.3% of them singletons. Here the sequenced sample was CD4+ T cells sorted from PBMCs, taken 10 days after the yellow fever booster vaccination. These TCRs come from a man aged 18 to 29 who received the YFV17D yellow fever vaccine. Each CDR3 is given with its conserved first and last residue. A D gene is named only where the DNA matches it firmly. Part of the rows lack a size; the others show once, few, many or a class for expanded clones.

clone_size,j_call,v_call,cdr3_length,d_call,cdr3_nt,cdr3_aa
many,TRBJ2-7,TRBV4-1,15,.,TGCGCCAGCAGCCAAGTTCTAAGGGCGGTCTACGAGCAGTACTTC,CASSQVLRAVYEQYF
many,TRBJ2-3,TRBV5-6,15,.,TGTGCCAGCAGCTTGGCCCCCTCAAGGGGTGATACGCAGTATTTT,CASSLAPSRGDTQYF
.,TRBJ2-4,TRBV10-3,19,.,TGTGCCATCAGTGAGTCCGTCCTTGGCGGAAAGTTAGCCAAAAACATTCAGTACTTC,CAISESVLGGKLAKNIQYF
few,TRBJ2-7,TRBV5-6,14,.,TGTGCCAGCAGCTTGGGACAGCTATTCTACGAGCAGTACTTC,CASSLGQLFYEQYF
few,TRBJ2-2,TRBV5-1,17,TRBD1,TGCGCCAGCAGGTCAAACTCCGGGACAGGGGGTGACGGGGAGCTGTTTTTT,CASRSNSGTGGDGELFF
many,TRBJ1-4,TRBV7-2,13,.,TGTGCCAGCAGCTTCCGCAGAAATGAAAAACTGTTTTTT,CASSFRRNEKLFF
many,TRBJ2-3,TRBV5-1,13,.,TGCGCCAGCAGTTATTGGGGTTCAGATACGCAGTATTTT,CASSYWGSDTQYF
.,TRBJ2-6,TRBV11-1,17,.,TGTGCCAGCAGCGGTAGTGGCGGGTTGCCTGGGGCCAACGTCCTGACTTTC,CASSGSGGLPGANVLTF
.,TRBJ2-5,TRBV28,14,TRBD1,TGTGCCAGCAATTCACAGGGGAGAGGTGAGACCCAGTACTTC,CASNSQGRGETQYF
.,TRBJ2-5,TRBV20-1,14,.,TGCAGTGCTAGAGGCGGGGTAGTATTGGAGACCCAGTACTTC,CSARGGVVLETQYF
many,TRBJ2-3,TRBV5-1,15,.,TGCGCCAGCAGCTTGGGCGCAGGGGGCACAGATACGCAGTATTTT,CASSLGAGGTDTQYF
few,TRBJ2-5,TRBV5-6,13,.,TGTGCCAGCAGGGGCGGAGGACAAGAGACCCAGTACTTC,CASRGGGQETQYF
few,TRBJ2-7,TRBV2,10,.,TGTGCCAGCAGGGTCTACGAGCAGTACTTC,CASRVYEQYF
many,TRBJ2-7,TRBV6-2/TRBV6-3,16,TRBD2,TGTGCCAGCACCACAGCGGGGAGAGGGGACTCCTACGAGCAGTACTTC,CASTTAGRGDSYEQYF
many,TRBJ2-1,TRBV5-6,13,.,TGTGCCAGCAGCGGGGTAGGCTACAATGAGCAGTTCTTC,CASSGVGYNEQFF
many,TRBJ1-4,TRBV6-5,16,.,TGTGCCAGCAGTTACTCGATAGAACAGGGAAATGAAAAACTGTTTTTT,CASSYSIEQGNEKLFF
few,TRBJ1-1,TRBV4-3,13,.,TGCGCCAGCAGCCAAGAAGAGGACACTGAAGCTTTCTTT,CASSQEEDTEAFF
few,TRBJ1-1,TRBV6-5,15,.,TGTGCCAGCAGTTACTCGCCTTGGACCAACCCTGAAGCTTTCTTT,CASSYSPWTNPEAFF
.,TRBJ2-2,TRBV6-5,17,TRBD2,TGTGCCAGCAGCCGTAGCGGGGGGGCGCGAAACACCGGGGAGCTGTTTTTT,CASSRSGGARNTGELFF
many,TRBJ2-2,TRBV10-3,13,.,TGTGCCATCAGAGGTTTGGGGACCGGGGAGCTGTTTTTT,CAIRGLGTGELFF
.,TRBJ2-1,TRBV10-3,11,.,TGTGCCATCAGTGGCGTCGGGGAGCAGTTCTTC,CAISGVGEQFF
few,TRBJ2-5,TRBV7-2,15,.,TGTGCCAGCAGCTTACTCGGGATCCCCCAAGAGACCCAGTACTTC,CASSLLGIPQETQYF
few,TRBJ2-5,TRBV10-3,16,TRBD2,TGTGCCATCAGTGACTTATCTAGCGGGGGTCAAGAGACCCAGTACTTC,CAISDLSSGGQETQYF
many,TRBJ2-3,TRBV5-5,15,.,TGTGCCAGCAGCGTAGTGGTTTGGGGAACAGATACGCAGTATTTT,CASSVVVWGTDTQYF
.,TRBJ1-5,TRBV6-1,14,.,TGTGCCAGCGAATTCTCGGGCGGCAATCAGCCCCAGCATTTT,CASEFSGGNQPQHF
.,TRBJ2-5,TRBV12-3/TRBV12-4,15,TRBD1,TGTGCCAGCAGTTTCCCGGGACAGGGGACGGAGACCCAGTACTTC,CASSFPGQGTETQYF
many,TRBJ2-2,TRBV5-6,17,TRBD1,TGTGCCAGCAGCGTGGACAGGACTTCGTACCCAACCGGGGAGCTGTTTTTT,CASSVDRTSYPTGELFF
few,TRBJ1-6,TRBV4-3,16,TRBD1,TGCGCCAGCAGCCAAGGGACAGGGAGGTATAATTCACCCCTCCACTTT,CASSQGTGRYNSPLHF
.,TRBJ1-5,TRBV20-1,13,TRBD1,TGCAGTGCTAGAGCCACAGGGGTTCAGCCCCAGCATTTT,CSARATGVQPQHF
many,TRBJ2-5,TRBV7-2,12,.,TGTGCCAGCAGCGTATCGAAGGAGACCCAGTACTTC,CASSVSKETQYF
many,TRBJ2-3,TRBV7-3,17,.,TGTGCCAGCAGCTTACAAGCATCCGGGGGTGCAACAGATACGCAGTATTTT,CASSLQASGGATDTQYF
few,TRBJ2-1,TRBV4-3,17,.,TGCGCCAGCAGCCAGGATACCATACAGTGGGGCAACAATGAGCAGTTCTTC,CASSQDTIQWGNNEQFF
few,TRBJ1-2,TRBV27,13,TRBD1,TGTGCCAGCAGTCTACAGGGGGCGGTTGGCTACACCTTC,CASSLQGAVGYTF
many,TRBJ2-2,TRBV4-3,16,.,TGCGCCAGCAGCTGGGAGGGGGGCGCAACCACCGGGGAGCTGTTTTTT,CASSWEGGATTGELFF
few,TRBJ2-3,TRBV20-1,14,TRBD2,TGCAGTGCTCCTAGCGGGGGGGCCTCAGATACGCAGTATTTT,CSAPSGGASDTQYF
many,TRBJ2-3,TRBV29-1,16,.,TGCAGCGTTGAAGAAGCCACTAGGGCAAGCACAGATACGCAGTATTTT,CSVEEATRASTDTQYF
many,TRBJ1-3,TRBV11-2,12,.,TGTGCCAGCAGCTTATCTGAAAACACCATATATTTT,CASSLSENTIYF
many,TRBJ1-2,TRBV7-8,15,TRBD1,TGTGCCAGCAGCTCCGCCGGGACAGGTCATTATGGCTACACCTTC,CASSSAGTGHYGYTF
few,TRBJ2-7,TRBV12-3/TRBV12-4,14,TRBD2,TGTGCCAGCAGACGGACTAGCGGAGAGTACGAGCAGTACTTC,CASRRTSGEYEQYF
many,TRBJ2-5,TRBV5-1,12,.,TGTGCCAGCTCACGAGGGCAAGAGACCCAGTACTTC,CASSRGQETQYF
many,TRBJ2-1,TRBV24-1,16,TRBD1,TGTGCCACCAGTGCGACCGGGACAGGGAATTCCAATGAGCAGTTCTTC,CATSATGTGNSNEQFF
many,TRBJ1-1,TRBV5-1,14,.,TGCGCCAGCAGCTTAGGGCGGACTAACACTGAAGCTTTCTTT,CASSLGRTNTEAFF
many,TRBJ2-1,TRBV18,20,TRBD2,TGTGCCAGCTCACCAGACGTCCTAGCGGGGGGTCTGAGCTCCTACAATGAGCAGTTCTTC,CASSPDVLAGGLSSYNEQFF
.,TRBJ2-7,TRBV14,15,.,TGTGCCAGCAGCCAAGCTCCAGGCTCCTCCTACGAGCAGTACTTC,CASSQAPGSSYEQYF
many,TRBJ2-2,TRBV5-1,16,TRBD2,TGCGCCAGCAGCTCCGTAGCGGGGGGTGCCGGCGGGGAGCTGTTTTTT,CASSSVAGGAGGELFF
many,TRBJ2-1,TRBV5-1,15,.,TGCGCCAGCAGCTCGGACCCAGGGCGCCACAATGAGCAGTTCTTC,CASSSDPGRHNEQFF
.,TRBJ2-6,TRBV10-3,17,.,TGTGCCATCAGCCCCGAAGGGATGAGCTCTGGGGCCAACGTCCTGACTTTC,CAISPEGMSSGANVLTF
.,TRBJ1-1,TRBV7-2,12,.,TGTGCCAGCAGCCGGGGTGAGGAGAAAGCTTTCTTT,CASSRGEEKAFF
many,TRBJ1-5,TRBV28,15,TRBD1,TGTGCCAGCAGTTCTCTTACAGGGGGGGCTCAGCCCCAGCATTTT,CASSSLTGGAQPQHF